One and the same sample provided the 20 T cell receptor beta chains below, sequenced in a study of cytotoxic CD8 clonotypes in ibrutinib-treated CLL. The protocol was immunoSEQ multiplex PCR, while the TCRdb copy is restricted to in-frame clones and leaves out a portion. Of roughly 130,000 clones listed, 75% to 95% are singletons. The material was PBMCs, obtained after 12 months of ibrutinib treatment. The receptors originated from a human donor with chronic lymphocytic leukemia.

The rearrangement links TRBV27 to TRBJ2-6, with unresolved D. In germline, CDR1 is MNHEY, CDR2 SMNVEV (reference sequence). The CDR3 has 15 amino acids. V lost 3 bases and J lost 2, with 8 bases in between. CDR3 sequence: CASSLAGTGANVLTF. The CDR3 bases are TGTGCCAGCAGTTTGGCCGGAACTGGGGCCAACGTCCTGACTTTC.

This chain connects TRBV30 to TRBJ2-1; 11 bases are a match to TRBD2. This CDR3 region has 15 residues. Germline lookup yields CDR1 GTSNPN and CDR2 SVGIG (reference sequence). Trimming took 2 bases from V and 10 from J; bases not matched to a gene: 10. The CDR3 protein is CAWSIAGLAGGEQFF. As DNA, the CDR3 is TGTGCCTGGAGTATTGCCGGGCTAGCGGGAGGCGAGCAGTTCTTC.

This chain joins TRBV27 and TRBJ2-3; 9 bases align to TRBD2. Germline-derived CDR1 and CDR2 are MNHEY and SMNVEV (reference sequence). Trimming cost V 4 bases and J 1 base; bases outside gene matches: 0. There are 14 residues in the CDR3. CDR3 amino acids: CASSWTSGTDTQYF. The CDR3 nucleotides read TGTGCCAGCAGTTGGACTAGCGGCACAGATACGCAGTATTTT.

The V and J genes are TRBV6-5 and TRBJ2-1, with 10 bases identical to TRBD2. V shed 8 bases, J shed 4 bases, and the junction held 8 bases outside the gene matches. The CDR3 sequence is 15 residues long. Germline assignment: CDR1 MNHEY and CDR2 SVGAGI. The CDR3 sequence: CASQILAGAYNEQFF. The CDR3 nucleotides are TGTGCCAGCCAAATCCTAGCGGGAGCGTACAATGAGCAGTTCTTC.

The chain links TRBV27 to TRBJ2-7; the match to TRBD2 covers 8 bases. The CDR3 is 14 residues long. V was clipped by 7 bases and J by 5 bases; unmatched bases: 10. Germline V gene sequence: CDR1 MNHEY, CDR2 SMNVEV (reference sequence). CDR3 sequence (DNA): TGTGCCAGCACCCCGGGACTAGGTATCGACGAGCAGTACTTC. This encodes CASTPGLGIDEQYF.

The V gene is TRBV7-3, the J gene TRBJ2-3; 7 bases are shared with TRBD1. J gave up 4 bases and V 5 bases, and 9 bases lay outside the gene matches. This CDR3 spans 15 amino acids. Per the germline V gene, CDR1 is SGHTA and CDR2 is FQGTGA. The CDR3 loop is CASSEGTEQADTQYF. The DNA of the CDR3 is TGTGCCAGCAGCGAAGGGACAGAACAGGCAGATACGCAGTATTTT.

The DNA for the CDR3 is TGTGCCAGCAGCCCCGGGACTAGCCCCTGGGAGCAGTTCTTC. This encodes CASSPGTSPWEQFF. The chain has TRBV14 and TRBJ2-1; 9 nucleotides line up with TRBD2. CDR3 length: 14 residues. V shed 4 bases and J 10 bases; nucleotides not matched to a gene: 8. CDR1 is SGHDN, CDR2 FVKESK, per germline.

The CDR3 region has the DNA TGTGCCAGCAGCCCTGGGGCGGGAGCGAACACCGGGGAGCTGTTTTTT. Protein sequence: CASSPGAGANTGELFF. J is TRBJ2-2 and V is TRBV7-6; TRBD2 matches at 7 bases. J lost 0 bases, V lost 5 bases, and 6 bases had no gene match. Germline V gene sequence: CDR1 SGHVS, CDR2 FNYEAQ. The CDR3 has 16 amino acids. The whole variable domain, remainder taken from reference TRBV7-6 and TRBJ2-2, is GAGVSQSPRYKVTKRGQDVALRCDPISGHVSLYWYRQALGQGPEFLTYFNYEAQQDKSGLPNDRFSAERPEGSISTLTIQRTEQRDSAMYRCASSPGAGANTGELFFGEGSRLTVL.

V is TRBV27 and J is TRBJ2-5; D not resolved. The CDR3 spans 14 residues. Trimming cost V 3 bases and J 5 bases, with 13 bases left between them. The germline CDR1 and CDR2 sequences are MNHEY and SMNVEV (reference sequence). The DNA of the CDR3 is TGTGCCAGCAGTTTGGATATCCCCCCGGAGACCCAGTACTTC. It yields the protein CASSLDIPPETQYF.

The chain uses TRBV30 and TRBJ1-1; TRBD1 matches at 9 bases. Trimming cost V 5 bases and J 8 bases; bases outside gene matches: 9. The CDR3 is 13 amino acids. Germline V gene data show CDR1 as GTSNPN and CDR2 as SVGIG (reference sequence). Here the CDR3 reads CAWGTGRGTEAFF. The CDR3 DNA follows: TGTGCCTGGGGGACAGGGAGGGGGACGGAAGCTTTCTTT.

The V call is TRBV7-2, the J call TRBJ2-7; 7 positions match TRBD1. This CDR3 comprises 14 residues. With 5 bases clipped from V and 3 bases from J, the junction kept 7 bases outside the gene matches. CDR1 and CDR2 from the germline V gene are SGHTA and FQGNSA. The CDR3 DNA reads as TGTGCCAGCAGCCCAGGGGGTGATAACTACGAGCAGTACTTC. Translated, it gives CASSPGGDNYEQYF.

CDR3 protein: CASSINSYGYTF. The CDR3 DNA follows: TGTGCCAGCAGCATTAATTCCTATGGCTACACCTTC. The V call is TRBV5-6, the J call TRBJ1-2; no reliable D call. The CDR3 runs to 12 residues. V was shortened by 4 bases and J by 4 bases, with 8 bases between the two germline ends. Germline V CDR1 and CDR2: SGHDT, YYEEEE.

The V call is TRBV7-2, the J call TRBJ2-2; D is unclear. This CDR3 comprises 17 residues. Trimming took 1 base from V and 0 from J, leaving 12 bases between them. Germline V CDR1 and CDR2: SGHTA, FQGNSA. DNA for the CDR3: TGTGCCAGCAGCTTAGTAGTGGGCGGCGCGAACACCGGGGAGCTGTTTTTT. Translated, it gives CASSLVVGGANTGELFF.

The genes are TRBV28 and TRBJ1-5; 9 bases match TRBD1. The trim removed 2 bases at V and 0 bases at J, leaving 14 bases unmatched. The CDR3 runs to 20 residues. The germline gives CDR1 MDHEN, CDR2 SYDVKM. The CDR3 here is CASSLGSGTGYIYSNQPQHF. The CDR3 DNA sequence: TGTGCCAGCAGTTTAGGGTCGGGGACAGGGTACATCTATAGCAATCAGCCCCAGCATTTT.

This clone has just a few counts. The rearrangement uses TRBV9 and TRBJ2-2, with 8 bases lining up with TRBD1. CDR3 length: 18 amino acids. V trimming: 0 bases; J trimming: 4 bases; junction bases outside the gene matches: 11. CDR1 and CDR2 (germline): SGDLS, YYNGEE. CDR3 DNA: TGTGCCAGCAGCGTAGCTCTGTCAGGGGGCGTGAGCACCGGGGAGCTGTTTTTT. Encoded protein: CASSVALSGGVSTGELFF.

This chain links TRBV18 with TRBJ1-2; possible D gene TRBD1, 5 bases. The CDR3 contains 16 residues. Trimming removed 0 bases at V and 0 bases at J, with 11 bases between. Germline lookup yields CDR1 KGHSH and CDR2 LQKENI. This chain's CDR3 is CASSPPSGASNYGYTF. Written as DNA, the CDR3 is TGTGCCAGCTCACCACCGTCCGGGGCTTCTAACTATGGCTACACCTTC. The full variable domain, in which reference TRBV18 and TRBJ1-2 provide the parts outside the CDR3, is NAGVMQNPRHLVRRRGQEARLRCSPMKGHSHVYWYRQLPEEGLKFMVYLQKENIIDESGMPKERFSAEFPKEGPSILRIQQVVRGDSAAYFCASSPPSGASNYGYTFGSGTRLTVV.

The chain's CDR3 is CASSPTGLASGELFF. The DNA for the CDR3 is TGTGCCAGCAGTCCGACGGGACTAGCTTCCGGGGAGCTGTTTTTT. The chain combines TRBV2 with TRBJ2-2; TRBD2 agrees at 9 bases. From germline, CDR1 is SNHLY and CDR2 FYNNEI. J gave up 6 bases and V 5 bases, and 7 bases lay outside the gene matches. The CDR3 extends over 15 amino acids.

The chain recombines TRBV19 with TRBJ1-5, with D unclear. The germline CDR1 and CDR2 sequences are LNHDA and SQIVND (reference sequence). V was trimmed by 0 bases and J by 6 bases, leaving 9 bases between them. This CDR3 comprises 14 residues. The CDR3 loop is CASSIEGYAQPQHF. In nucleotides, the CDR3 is TGTGCCAGTAGTATAGAGGGATATGCTCAGCCCCAGCATTTT.

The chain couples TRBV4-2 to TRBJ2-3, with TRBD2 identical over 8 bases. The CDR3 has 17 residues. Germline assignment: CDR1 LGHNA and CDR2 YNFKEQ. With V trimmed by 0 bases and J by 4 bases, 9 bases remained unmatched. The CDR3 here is CASSQDPTGRGSDTQYF. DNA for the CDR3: TGTGCCAGCAGCCAAGATCCCACCGGGAGGGGCTCAGATACGCAGTATTTT.

The CDR3 nucleotides are TGTGCCAGCTCACAGGACGCGAACTATGGCTACACCTTC. It yields the protein CASSQDANYGYTF. The chain recombines TRBV18 with TRBJ1-2; D gene ambiguous. Trimming removed 4 bases at V and 2 bases at J, with 8 bases between. The germline gives CDR1 KGHSH, CDR2 LQKENI. This CDR3 comprises 13 residues.